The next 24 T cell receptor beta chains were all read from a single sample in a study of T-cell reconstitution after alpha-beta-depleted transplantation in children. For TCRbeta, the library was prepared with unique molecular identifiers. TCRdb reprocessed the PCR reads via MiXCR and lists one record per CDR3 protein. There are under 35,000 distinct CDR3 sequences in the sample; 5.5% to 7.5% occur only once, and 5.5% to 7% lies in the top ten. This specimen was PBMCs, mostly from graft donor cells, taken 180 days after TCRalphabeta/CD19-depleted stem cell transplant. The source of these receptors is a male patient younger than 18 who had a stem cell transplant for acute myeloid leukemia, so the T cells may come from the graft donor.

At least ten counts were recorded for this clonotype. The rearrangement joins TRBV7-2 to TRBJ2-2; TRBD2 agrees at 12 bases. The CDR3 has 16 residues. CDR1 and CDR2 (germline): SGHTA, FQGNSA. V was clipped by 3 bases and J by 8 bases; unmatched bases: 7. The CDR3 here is CASSLRTSGEGGELFF. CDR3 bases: TGTGCCAGCAGCTTGCGGACTAGCGGGGAGGGGGGGGAGCTGTTTTTT.

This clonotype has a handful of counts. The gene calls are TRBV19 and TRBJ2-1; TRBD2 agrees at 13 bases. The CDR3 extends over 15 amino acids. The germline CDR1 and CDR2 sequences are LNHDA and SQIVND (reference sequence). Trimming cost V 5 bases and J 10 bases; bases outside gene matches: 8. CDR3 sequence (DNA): TGTGCCAGTAGTCCGTGGACTAGCGGGAGATACGAGCAGTTCTTC. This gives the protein CASSPWTSGRYEQFF.

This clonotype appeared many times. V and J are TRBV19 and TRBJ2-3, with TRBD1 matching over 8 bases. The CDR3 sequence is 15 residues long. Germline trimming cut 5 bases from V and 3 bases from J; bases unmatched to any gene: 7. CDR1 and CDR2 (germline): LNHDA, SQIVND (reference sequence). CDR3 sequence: CASSPRTGLTDTQYF. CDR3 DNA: TGTGCCAGTAGTCCCCGGACAGGGTTAACAGATACGCAGTATTTT.

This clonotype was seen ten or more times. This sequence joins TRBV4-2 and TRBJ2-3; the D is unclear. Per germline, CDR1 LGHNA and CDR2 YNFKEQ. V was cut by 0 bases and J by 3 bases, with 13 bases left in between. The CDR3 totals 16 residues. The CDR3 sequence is CASSQDGRMSTDTQYF. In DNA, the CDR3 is TGTGCCAGCAGCCAAGATGGCCGAATGTCGACAGATACGCAGTATTTT.

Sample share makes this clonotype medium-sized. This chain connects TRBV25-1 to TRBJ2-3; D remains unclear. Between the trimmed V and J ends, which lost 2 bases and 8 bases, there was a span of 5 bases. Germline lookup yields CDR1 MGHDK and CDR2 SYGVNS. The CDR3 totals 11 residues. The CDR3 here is CASSEVGTQYF. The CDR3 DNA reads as TGTGCCAGCAGTGAAGTAGGTACGCAGTATTTT.

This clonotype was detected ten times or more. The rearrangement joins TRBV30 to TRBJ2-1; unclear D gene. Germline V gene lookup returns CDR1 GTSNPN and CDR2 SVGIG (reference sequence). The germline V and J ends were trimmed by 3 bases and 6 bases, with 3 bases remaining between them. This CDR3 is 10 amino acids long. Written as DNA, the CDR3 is TGTGCCTGGAGAGTCAATGAGCAGTTCTTC. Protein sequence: CAWRVNEQFF.

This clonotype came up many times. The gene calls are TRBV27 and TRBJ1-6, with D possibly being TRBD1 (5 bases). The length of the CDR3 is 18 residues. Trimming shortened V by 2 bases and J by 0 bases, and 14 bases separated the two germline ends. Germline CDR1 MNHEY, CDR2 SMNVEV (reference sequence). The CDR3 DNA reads TGTGCCAGCAGTTTAGGCAGGGCTCTGAGCTCCTATAATTCACCCCTCCACTTT. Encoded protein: CASSLGRALSSYNSPLHF.

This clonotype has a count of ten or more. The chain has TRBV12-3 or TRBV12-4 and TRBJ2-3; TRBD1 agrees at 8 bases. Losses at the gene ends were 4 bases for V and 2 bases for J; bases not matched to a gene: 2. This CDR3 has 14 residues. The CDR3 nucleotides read TGTGCCAGCAGTTGGGACAGGACCACAGATACGCAGTATTTT. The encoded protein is CASSWDRTTDTQYF.

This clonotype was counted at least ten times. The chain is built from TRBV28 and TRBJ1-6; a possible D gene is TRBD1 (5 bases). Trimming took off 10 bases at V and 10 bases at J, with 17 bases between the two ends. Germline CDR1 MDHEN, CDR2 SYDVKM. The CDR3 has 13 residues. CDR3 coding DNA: TGTGCCACCAAAGCTGGGGGTGAATCACCCCTCCACTTT. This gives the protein CATKAGGESPLHF.

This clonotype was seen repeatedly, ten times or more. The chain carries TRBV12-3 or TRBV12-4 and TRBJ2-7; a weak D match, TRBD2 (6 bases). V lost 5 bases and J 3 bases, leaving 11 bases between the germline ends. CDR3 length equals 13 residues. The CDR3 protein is CASSGAGDYEQYF. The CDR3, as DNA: TGTGCCAGCAGTGGAGCGGGTGACTACGAGCAGTACTTC.

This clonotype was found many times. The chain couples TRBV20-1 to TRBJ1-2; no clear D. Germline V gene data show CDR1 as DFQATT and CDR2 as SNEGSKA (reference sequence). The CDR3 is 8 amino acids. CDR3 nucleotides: TGCAGGATGGGGGGCTACACCTTC. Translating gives CRMGGYTF.

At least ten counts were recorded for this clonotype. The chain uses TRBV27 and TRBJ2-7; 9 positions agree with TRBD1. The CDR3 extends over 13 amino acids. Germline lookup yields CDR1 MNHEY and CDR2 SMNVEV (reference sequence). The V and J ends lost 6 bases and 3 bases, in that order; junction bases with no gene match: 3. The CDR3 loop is CASRRTGVYEQYF. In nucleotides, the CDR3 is TGTGCCAGCAGACGGACAGGGGTCTACGAGCAGTACTTC.

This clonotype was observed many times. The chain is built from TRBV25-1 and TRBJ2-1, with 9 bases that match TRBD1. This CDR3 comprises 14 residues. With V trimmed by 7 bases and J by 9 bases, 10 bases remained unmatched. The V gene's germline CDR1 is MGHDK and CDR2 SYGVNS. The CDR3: CASTRTGVSGEQFF. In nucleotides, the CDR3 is TGTGCCAGCACTCGGACAGGGGTGAGCGGTGAGCAGTTCTTC. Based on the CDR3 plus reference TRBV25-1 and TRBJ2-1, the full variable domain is EADIYQTPRYLVIGTGKKITLECSQTMGHDKMYWYQQDPGMELHLIHYSYGVNSTEKGDLSSESTVSRIRTEHFPLTLESARPSHTSQYLCASTRTGVSGEQFFGPGTRLTVL.

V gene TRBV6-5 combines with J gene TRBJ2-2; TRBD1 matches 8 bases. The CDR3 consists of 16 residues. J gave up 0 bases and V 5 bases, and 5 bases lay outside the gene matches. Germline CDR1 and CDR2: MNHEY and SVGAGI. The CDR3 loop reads CASSPGQGPNTGELFF. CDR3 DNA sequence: TGTGCCAGCAGTCCAGGACAGGGACCGAACACCGGGGAGCTGTTTTTT.

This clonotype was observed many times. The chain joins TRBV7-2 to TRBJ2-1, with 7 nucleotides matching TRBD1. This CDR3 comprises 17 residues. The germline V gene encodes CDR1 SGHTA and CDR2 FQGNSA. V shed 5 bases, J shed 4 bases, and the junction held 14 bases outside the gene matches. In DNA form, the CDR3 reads TGTGCCAGCAGCCAAGCGAGGGGACAGCTAATTTACAATGAGCAGTTCTTC. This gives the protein CASSQARGQLIYNEQFF.

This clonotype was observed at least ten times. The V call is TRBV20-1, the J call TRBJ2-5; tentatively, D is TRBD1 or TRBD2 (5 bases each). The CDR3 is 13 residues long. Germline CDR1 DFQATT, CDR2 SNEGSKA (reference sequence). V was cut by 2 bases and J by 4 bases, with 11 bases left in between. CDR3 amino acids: CSARRQGAETQYF. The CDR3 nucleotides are TGCAGTGCTAGAAGGCAGGGAGCAGAGACCCAGTACTTC.

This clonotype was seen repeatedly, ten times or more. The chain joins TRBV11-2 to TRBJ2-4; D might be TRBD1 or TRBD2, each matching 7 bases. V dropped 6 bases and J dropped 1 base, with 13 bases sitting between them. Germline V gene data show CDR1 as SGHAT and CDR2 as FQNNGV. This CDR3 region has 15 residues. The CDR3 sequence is CASSPGGGAKNIQYF. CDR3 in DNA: TGTGCCAGCAGTCCAGGGGGGGGGGCCAAAAACATTCAGTACTTC.

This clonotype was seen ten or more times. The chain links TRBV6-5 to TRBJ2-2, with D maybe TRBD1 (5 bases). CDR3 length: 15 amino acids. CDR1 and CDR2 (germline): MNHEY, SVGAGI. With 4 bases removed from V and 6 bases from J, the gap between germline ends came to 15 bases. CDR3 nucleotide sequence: TGTGCCAGCAGTTCGGTTGATGGGGCTTCCGGGGAGCTGTTTTTT. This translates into CASSSVDGASGELFF.

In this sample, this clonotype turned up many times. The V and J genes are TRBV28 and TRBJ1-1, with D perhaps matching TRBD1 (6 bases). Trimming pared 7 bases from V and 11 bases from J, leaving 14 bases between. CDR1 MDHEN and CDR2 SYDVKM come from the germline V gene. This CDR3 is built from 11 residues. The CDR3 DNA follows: TGTGCCAGCATTACTTACCAGGGGGCTTTCTTT. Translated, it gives CASITYQGAFF.

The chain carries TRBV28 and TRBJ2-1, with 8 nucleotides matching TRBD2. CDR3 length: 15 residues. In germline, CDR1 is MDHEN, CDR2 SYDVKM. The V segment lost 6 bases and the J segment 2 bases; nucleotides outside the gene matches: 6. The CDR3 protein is CASSPGGATYNEQFF. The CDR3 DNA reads TGTGCCAGCAGCCCCGGGGGGGCAACCTACAATGAGCAGTTCTTC.

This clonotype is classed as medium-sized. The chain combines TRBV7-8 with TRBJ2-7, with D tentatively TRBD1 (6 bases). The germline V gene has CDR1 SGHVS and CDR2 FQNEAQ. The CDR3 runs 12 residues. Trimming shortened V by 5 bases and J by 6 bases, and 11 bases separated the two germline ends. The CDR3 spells CASSLGGTEQYF. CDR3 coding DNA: TGTGCCAGCAGCCTAGGGGGTACCGAGCAGTACTTC.

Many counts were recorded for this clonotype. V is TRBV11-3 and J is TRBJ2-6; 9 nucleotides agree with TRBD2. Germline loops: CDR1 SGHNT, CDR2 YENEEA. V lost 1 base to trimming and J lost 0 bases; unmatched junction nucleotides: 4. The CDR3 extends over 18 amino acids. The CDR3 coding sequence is TGTGCCAGCAGCTTAGTCCCTAGCGGGAACTCTGGGGCCAACGTCCTGACTTTC. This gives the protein CASSLVPSGNSGANVLTF.

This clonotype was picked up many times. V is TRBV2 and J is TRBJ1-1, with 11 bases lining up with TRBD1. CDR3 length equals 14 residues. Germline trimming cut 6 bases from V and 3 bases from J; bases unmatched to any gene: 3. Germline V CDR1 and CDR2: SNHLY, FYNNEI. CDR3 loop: CASSWDRGDTEAFF. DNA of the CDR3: TGTGCCAGCAGCTGGGACAGGGGGGACACTGAAGCTTTCTTT.

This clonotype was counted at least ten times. The CDR3 DNA sequence: TGTGCCAGCAGCTTAATCGGGGTTTCCTACAATGAGCAGTTCTTC. This encodes CASSLIGVSYNEQFF. V usage is TRBV7-2 and J usage is TRBJ2-1, with D tentatively TRBD2 (5 bases). This CDR3 spans 15 amino acids. CDR1 SGHTA and CDR2 FQGNSA come from the germline V gene. V was clipped by 2 bases and J by 1 base, with 9 bases between them.